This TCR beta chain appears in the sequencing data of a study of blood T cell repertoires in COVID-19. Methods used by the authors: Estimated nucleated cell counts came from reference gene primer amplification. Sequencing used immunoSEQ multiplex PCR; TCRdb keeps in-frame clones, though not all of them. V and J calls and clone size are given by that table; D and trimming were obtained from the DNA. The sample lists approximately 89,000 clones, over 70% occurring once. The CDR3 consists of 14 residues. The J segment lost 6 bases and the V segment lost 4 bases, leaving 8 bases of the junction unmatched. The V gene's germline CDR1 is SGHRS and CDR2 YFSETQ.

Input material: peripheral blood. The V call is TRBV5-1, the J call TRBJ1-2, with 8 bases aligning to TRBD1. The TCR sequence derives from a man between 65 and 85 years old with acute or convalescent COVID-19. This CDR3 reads CASSPAGGYDGYTF. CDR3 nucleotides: TGCGCCAGCAGCCCGGCAGGGGGCTATGATGGCTACACCTTC. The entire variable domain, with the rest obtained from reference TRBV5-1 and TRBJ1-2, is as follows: KAGVTQTPRYLIKTRGQQVTLSCSPISGHRSVSWYQQTPGQGLQFLFEYFSETQRNKGNFPGRFSGRQFSNSRSEMNVSTLELGDSALYLCASSPAGGYDGYTFGSGTRLTVV.